Shown below are 20 T cell receptor beta chains from a single sample sequenced in a study of identical twins. One entry per CDR3 protein, called by TCRdb with MiXCR from the 5' RACE reads. The table includes more than 1.5 million distinct CDR3 sequences, under 35% detected once. Sequencing used cord blood. The receptors stem from a newborn girl in good health.

The J gene is TRBJ2-3, the V gene TRBV6-2 or TRBV6-3; perhaps TRBD1 as D (5 bases). Per germline, CDR1 MNHEY and CDR2 SVGEGT. V was clipped by 2 bases and J by 5 bases, with 20 bases between them. The CDR3 is 17 residues long. The CDR3 loop is CASSYRIDKGLVDTQYF. DNA for the CDR3: TGTGCCAGCAGTTACAGGATTGATAAGGGGCTGGTAGATACGCAGTATTTT.

This clonotype has ten or more counts. The chain is built from TRBV29-1 and TRBJ2-7; TRBD1 matches 8 bases. Trimming at V came to 7 bases and at J to 1 base, leaving 15 bases not matched to a gene. Germline CDR1 is SQVTM and CDR2 is ANQGSEA. The CDR3 runs to 16 residues. The CDR3 loop is CSGLLPRDRSSYEQYF. The CDR3 bases are TGCAGCGGTCTTCTACCCCGGGACAGGTCATCCTACGAGCAGTACTTC.

The chain combines TRBV2 with TRBJ2-5, with D uncertain. Trimming removed 7 bases at V and 0 bases at J, with 9 bases between. Germline CDR1 and CDR2: SNHLY and FYNNEI. The CDR3 consists of 13 residues. This CDR3 is CASIRADQETQYF. CDR3 nucleotide sequence: TGTGCCAGCATTAGGGCAGACCAAGAGACCCAGTACTTC.

The chain employs TRBV14 and TRBJ1-2; 10 bases map to TRBD1. CDR1 is SGHDN and CDR2 is FVKESK in the germline V gene. This CDR3 contains 17 residues. The J segment lost 4 bases and the V segment lost 6 bases, leaving 14 bases of the junction unmatched. This CDR3 reads CASSLRQGALPSYGYTF. CDR3 nucleotide sequence: TGTGCCAGCAGTCTACGACAGGGGGCCCTCCCCAGCTATGGCTACACCTTC.

This clonotype was counted between two and nine times. The rearrangement joins TRBV28 to TRBJ2-7, with TRBD1 as a possible D gene (6 bases). Trimming removed 7 bases from V and 3 bases from J, with 13 bases in between. Germline assignment: CDR1 MDHEN and CDR2 SYDVKM. This CDR3 is built from 13 residues. The CDR3 coding sequence is TGTGCCAGCACCCCCGGACAGAGCTACGAGCAGTACTTC. The encoded protein is CASTPGQSYEQYF.

This clonotype was recorded at least ten times. The CDR3, as DNA: TGCAGCGTTGTCGGGGTCACCAAAAACATTCAGTACTTC. This encodes CSVVGVTKNIQYF. This chain connects TRBV29-1 to TRBJ2-4; D might be TRBD2 (5 bases). The CDR3 has 13 amino acids. Trimming pared 4 bases from V and 2 bases from J, leaving 9 bases between. Germline V lookup: CDR1 SQVTM, CDR2 ANQGSEA.

As regards this clonotype: Germline and junction disagree at one end, which may indicate a read error. This sequence joins TRBV6-5 and TRBJ2-5; 11 nucleotides match TRBD2. Germline V gene data show CDR1 as MNHEY and CDR2 as SVGAGI. The CDR3 sequence is 20 residues long. CDR3 sequence (DNA): TGTACCAGCAGTTACTCGATGGGGTTGTGGCTAGCGGGAGGTCACGAGACCCAGTACTTC. Protein sequence: CTSSYSMGLWLAGGHETQYF.

The V gene is TRBV4-1, the J gene TRBJ2-4; D may be TRBD1 (6 bases). CDR3 length: 16 amino acids. CDR1 and CDR2 (germline): MGHRA, YSYEKL. The V and J ends lost 5 bases and 0 bases respectively, with 14 bases between them. Here the CDR3 reads CASSVRQDLAKNIQYF. In DNA, the CDR3 is TGCGCCAGCAGCGTACGACAGGACTTAGCCAAAAACATTCAGTACTTC.

The chain is built from TRBV4-1 and TRBJ2-3; 11 bases align to TRBD1. The CDR3 contains 16 residues. The germline gives CDR1 MGHRA, CDR2 YSYEKL. V gave up 0 bases and J gave up 4 bases; unmatched junction bases: 3. The CDR3 DNA follows: TGCGCCAGCAGCCAAGACGGGACAGGGGGACCAGATACGCAGTATTTT. Amino acid sequence: CASSQDGTGGPDTQYF.

This chain joins TRBV28 and TRBJ1-1, with 10 bases matching TRBD1. The CDR3 has 13 residues. CDR1 and CDR2 (germline): MDHEN, SYDVKM. J gave up 6 bases and V 11 bases, and 9 bases lay outside the gene matches. CDR3 amino acids: CASTDRGDAEAFF. The CDR3 bases are TGTGCCTCGACGGACAGGGGGGATGCTGAAGCTTTCTTT.

V is TRBV5-1 and J is TRBJ1-1; TRBD1 matches 7 bases. With V trimmed by 0 bases and J by 3 bases, 8 bases remained unmatched. The CDR3 spans 16 residues. CDR1 and CDR2 (germline): SGHRS, YFSETQ. The CDR3 spells CASSLASGQDYTEAFF. In nucleotides, the CDR3 is TGCGCCAGCAGCTTGGCCAGTGGACAGGATTACACTGAAGCTTTCTTT.

This clonotype was detected only a few times. This rearrangement joins TRBV6-1 to TRBJ1-5, with TRBD1 as a possible D gene (5 bases). V lost 4 bases and J lost 4, with 11 bases in between. The germline V gene has CDR1 MNHNS and CDR2 SASEGT. The CDR3 covers 14 residues. This chain's CDR3 is CASSGGGANQPQHF. The CDR3 nucleotides read TGTGCCAGCAGTGGAGGTGGGGCGAATCAGCCCCAGCATTTT.

This clonotype was observed a few times. The V and J genes are TRBV29-1 and TRBJ2-5, with 9 nucleotides matching TRBD2. The germline gives CDR1 SQVTM, CDR2 ANQGSEA. The CDR3 runs to 15 residues. J was trimmed by 5 bases and V by 1 base; bases with no gene match: 8. CDR3 DNA: TGCAGCGTTGAAGTGTTAGCGGGGGAGGGGGAGACCCAGTACTTC. It codes for CSVEVLAGEGETQYF.

This chain connects TRBV5-1 to TRBJ2-2; 9 bases are shared with TRBD1. The trim removed 2 bases at V and 4 bases at J, leaving 9 bases unmatched. The CDR3 has 17 residues. Germline V gene lookup returns CDR1 SGHRS and CDR2 YFSETQ. CDR3 sequence (DNA): TGCGCCAGCAGCTTAACAGGGGGCTTACAAACCACCGGGGAGCTGTTTTTT. It specifies CASSLTGGLQTTGELFF.

This clonotype occurred a few times. The J gene is TRBJ1-5, the V gene TRBV12-3 or TRBV12-4; D is ambiguous. V shed 5 bases and J shed 0 bases, with 8 bases lying between them. The CDR3 length is 14 residues. CDR3: CASSSIDSNQPQHF. The DNA of the CDR3 is TGTGCCAGCAGTAGTATAGATAGCAATCAGCCCCAGCATTTT.

This clonotype has only a few counts. The V and J genes are TRBV11-2 and TRBJ2-5; D is perhaps TRBD2 (6 bases). CDR3 length: 15 amino acids. CDR1 and CDR2 from the germline V gene are SGHAT and FQNNGV. The V end was cut by 5 bases, the J end by 2 bases, with 15 bases between. The DNA of the CDR3 is TGTGCCAGCAGCCCGCAGGGACTCCGTCAAGAGACCCAGTACTTC. Translating gives CASSPQGLRQETQYF.

The chain employs TRBV16 and TRBJ1-2; 7 nucleotides match TRBD1. V trimming: 4 bases; J trimming: 0 bases; junction bases outside the gene matches: 14. This CDR3 is built from 18 residues. Germline assignment: CDR1 KGHSY and CDR2 FQNENV. The CDR3 region is CASSRSPGTELANYGYTF. The CDR3 bases are TGTGCCAGCAGCCGTTCCCCAGGGACAGAACTAGCTAACTATGGCTACACCTTC.

A few counts support this clonotype. V is TRBV27 and J is TRBJ1-5; perhaps TRBD1 as D (6 bases). V lost 5 bases and J lost 7, with 18 bases in between. The CDR3 runs to 15 residues. Germline loops: CDR1 MNHEY, CDR2 SMNVEV (reference sequence). DNA of the CDR3: TGTGCCAGCAGTCCCGACCGGGACATATGGCAGCCCCAGCATTTT. Translation gives CASSPDRDIWQPQHF.

V is TRBV14 and J is TRBJ1-2, with unresolved D. The CDR3 spans 15 residues. Trimming pared 5 bases from V and 3 bases from J, leaving 16 bases between. The germline V gene encodes CDR1 SGHDN and CDR2 FVKESK. The CDR3 region is CASSSRPRIDYGYTF. CDR3 in DNA: TGTGCCAGCAGCTCCCGACCCCGCATTGACTATGGCTACACCTTC. The whole variable domain, remainder taken from reference TRBV14 and TRBJ1-2, is EAGVTQFPSHSVIEKGQTVTLRCDPISGHDNLYWYRRVMGKEIKFLLHFVKESKQDESGMPNNRFLAERTGGTYSTLKVQPAELEDSGVYFCASSSRPRIDYGYTFGSGTRLTVV.

V is TRBV7-2 and J is TRBJ1-1; D unclear. CDR1 is SGHTA and CDR2 is FQGNSA in the germline V gene. The length of the CDR3 is 15 residues. The V gene lost 3 bases and the J gene lost 1 base, with 12 bases spanning the gap. For the CDR3, the DNA is TGTGCCAGCAGCTTTTTTTACGGGGAGAACACTGAAGCTTTCTTT. Translating it yields CASSFFYGENTEAFF.